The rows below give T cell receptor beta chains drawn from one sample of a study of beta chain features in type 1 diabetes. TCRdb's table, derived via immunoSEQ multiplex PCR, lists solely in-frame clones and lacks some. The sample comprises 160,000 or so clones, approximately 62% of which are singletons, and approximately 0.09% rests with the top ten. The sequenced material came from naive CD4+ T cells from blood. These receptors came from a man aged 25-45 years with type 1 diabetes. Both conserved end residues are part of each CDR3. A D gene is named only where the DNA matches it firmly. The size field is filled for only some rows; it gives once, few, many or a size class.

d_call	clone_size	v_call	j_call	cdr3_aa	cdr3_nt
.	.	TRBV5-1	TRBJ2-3	CASSLGYSTDTQYF	TGCGCCAGCAGCTTGGGTTATTCCACAGATACGCAGTATTTT
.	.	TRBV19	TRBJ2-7	CASSLSAQAQYEQYF	TGTGCCAGTAGTTTATCAGCGCAAGCCCAATACGAGCAGTACTTC
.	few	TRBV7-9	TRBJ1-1	CASSQGADTEAFF	TGTGCCAGCAGCCAGGGCGCGGACACTGAAGCTTTCTTT
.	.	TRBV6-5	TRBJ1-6	CASSYSQSSPLHF	TGTGCCAGCAGTTACTCCCAAAGTTCACCCCTCCACTTT
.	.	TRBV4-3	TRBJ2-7	CASSQDGQSPYEQYF	TGCGCCAGCAGCCAAGATGGACAGAGTCCCTACGAGCAGTACTTC
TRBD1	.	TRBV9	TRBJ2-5	CASSVGGQRAETQYF	TGTGCCAGCAGCGTTGGGGGACAGAGAGCAGAGACCCAGTACTTC
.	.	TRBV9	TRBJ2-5	CASSVIGETQYF	TGTGCCAGCAGCGTAATTGGTGAGACCCAGTACTTC
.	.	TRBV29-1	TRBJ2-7	CSVSDRTYEQYF	TGCAGCGTTTCCGACAGGACCTACGAGCAGTACTTC
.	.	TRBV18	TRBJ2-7	CASSPESVRAEQYF	TGTGCCAGCTCTCCCGAAAGCGTCAGAGCCGAGCAGTACTTC
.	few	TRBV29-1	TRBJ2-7	CSVRVTASEQYF	TGCAGCGTGCGTGTGACGGCGTCCGAGCAGTACTTC
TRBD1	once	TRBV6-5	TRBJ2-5	CASSLGTDPQETQYF	TGTGCCAGCAGCCTCGGGACAGACCCGCAAGAGACCCAGTACTTC
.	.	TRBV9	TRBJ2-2	CASSGDSANTGELFF	TGTGCCAGCAGCGGGGACTCCGCGAACACCGGGGAGCTGTTTTTT
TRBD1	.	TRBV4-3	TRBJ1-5	CASSQDRGQPQHF	TGCGCCAGCAGCCAGGACAGGGGTCAGCCCCAGCATTTT
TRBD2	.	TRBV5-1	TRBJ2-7	CASSLGKTSGSDEQYF	TGCGCCAGCAGCTTGGGAAAGACTAGCGGGTCGGACGAGCAGTACTTC
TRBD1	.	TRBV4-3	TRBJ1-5	CASSQDSGGRNQPQHF	TGCGCCAGCAGCCAAGACTCAGGGGGCCGCAATCAGCCCCAGCATTTT
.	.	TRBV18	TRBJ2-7	CASSPQGQHEQYF	TGTGCCAGCTCACCACAAGGACAGCACGAGCAGTACTTC
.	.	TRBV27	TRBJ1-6	CASRRSMGPLHF	TGTGCCAGCAGACGCAGCATGGGTCCCCTCCACTTT
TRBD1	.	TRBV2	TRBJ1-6	CASRPGTGNNSPLHF	TGTGCCAGCAGGCCCGGGACAGGGAATAATTCACCCCTCCACTTT
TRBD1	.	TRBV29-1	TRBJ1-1	CSVGQGNEAFF	TGCAGCGTGGGACAGGGGAATGAAGCTTTCTTT
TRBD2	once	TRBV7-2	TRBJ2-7	CASRLLAGLTYEQYF	TGTGCCAGCAGATTACTAGCGGGGCTAACCTACGAGCAGTACTTC
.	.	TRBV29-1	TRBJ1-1	CSVEDNTEAFF	TGCAGCGTTGAAGATAACACTGAAGCTTTCTTT
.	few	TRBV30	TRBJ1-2	CAWSIGPAGGYTF	TGTGCCTGGAGTATCGGGCCGGCGGGCGGCTACACCTTC
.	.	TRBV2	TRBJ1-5	CASSEAYSNQPQHF	TGTGCCAGCAGTGAGGCATATAGCAATCAGCCCCAGCATTTT
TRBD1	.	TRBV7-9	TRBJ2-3	CASSSNRGDTQYF	TGTGCCAGCAGCTCCAACAGGGGTGATACGCAGTATTTT
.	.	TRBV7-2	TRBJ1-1	CASSLARTSEAFF	TGTGCCAGCAGCTTAGCACGGACAAGTGAAGCTTTCTTT
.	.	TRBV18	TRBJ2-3	CASSPRLSTDTQYF	TGTGCCAGCTCACCAAGACTCAGCACAGATACGCAGTATTTT
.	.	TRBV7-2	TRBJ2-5	CASSLGTETQYF	TGTGCCAGCAGCTTAGGGACAGAGACCCAGTACTTC